Following are 24 T cell receptor beta chains from one sample sequenced in a study of identical twins' blood T cells. Via MiXCR, TCRdb re-called the 5' RACE reads, giving one row per CDR3 protein. This sample carries 300,000 to 400,000 distinct CDR3 sequences, roughly 31% of them seen once, and the ten largest clones take roughly 5.5%. What was sequenced was PBMCs. The receptors stem from a woman aged 18-55 years in good health.

With respect to this clonotype: Sequence at one end of the junction differs from germline and may be a read error. The V and J genes are TRBV12-3 or TRBV12-4 and TRBJ2-1; 13 nucleotides line up with TRBD2. CDR3 length equals 17 residues. The CDR3, as DNA: TGTGCCAGCAGTTTAACTCCTGGACTAGCGGGAGACAACGAGCAGTTCTTC. It specifies CASSLTPGLAGDNEQFF.

This chain links TRBV29-1 with TRBJ2-7; D is undetermined. Trimming removed 6 bases from V and 3 bases from J, with 27 bases in between. CDR3 size: 17 residues. Germline CDR1 and CDR2: SQVTM and ANQGSEA. CDR3 sequence: CSVRHYDPAAKNYEQYF. CDR3 DNA: TGCAGCGTCCGGCATTACGACCCAGCAGCAAAAAACTACGAGCAGTACTTC.

The J gene is TRBJ2-3, the V gene TRBV14; a weak D match, TRBD2 (6 bases). Trimming took off 5 bases at V and 6 bases at J, with 21 bases between the two ends. CDR3 length: 16 residues. CDR1 is SGHDN and CDR2 is FVKESK in the germline V gene. The CDR3: CASSSLQLVRGDTQYF. DNA of the CDR3: TGTGCCAGCAGCTCACTCCAGCTGGTGCGGGGCGATACGCAGTATTTT.

In nucleotides, the CDR3 is TGTGCCAGCAGCTTAGTCAGGGCGTCCGGAAACACCATATATTTT. Protein sequence: CASSLVRASGNTIYF. The chain carries TRBV11-2 and TRBJ1-3, with D possibly being TRBD1 (5 bases). The CDR3 is made up of 15 amino acids. CDR1 is SGHAT and CDR2 is FQNNGV in the germline V gene. V dropped 1 base and J dropped 4 bases, with 11 bases sitting between them.

The chain uses TRBV20-1 and TRBJ1-1; 7 nucleotides line up with TRBD1. V lost 3 bases and J lost 0; bases outside the gene matches: 4. The CDR3 length is 14 residues. CDR1 and CDR2 from the germline V gene are DFQATT and SNEGSKA (reference sequence). CDR3 region: CSARSGGVNTEAFF. CDR3 coding DNA: TGCAGTGCTAGGTCAGGGGGGGTGAACACTGAAGCTTTCTTT.

In its sample, this clonotype was seen once. The CDR3 DNA sequence: TGTGCCAGTAGTATAGGGGGCGGTACCTCCTATGGCTACACCTTC. Its protein product is CASSIGGGTSYGYTF. V gene TRBV19 combines with J gene TRBJ1-2, with D perhaps matching TRBD1 (5 bases). The CDR3 consists of 15 residues. Per germline, CDR1 LNHDA and CDR2 SQIVND (reference sequence). Trimming left V 1 base short and J 4 bases short, with 13 bases between.

Worth noting for this clonotype: A much larger clone is a single base away; this may be a read error. The J gene is TRBJ1-2, the V gene TRBV20-1; tentatively, D is TRBD1 (5 bases). V was shortened by 6 bases and J by 4 bases, with 9 bases between the two germline ends. Germline V gene data show CDR1 as DFQATT and CDR2 as SNEGSKA (reference sequence). CDR3 size: 11 residues. This CDR3 reads CSARDCYGYTF. CDR3 DNA: TGCAGTGCGAGGGACTGCTATGGCTACACCTTC.

The gene calls are TRBV9 and TRBJ2-2; 11 nucleotides align to TRBD1. The length of the CDR3 is 16 residues. V shed 2 bases, J shed 6 bases, and the junction held 6 bases outside the gene matches. Germline V gives CDR1 SGDLS, CDR2 YYNGEE. The chain's CDR3 is CASSVTDRGLAGELFF. CDR3 nucleotide sequence: TGTGCCAGCAGCGTCACGGACAGGGGGCTTGCCGGGGAGCTGTTTTTT.

The chain uses TRBV6-2 or TRBV6-3 and TRBJ2-7; maybe TRBD1 (5 bases). Trimming pared 7 bases from V and 4 bases from J, leaving 14 bases between. Per germline, CDR1 MNHEY and CDR2 SVGEGT. CDR3 length: 13 residues. The CDR3 sequence is CASMRTWDYEQYF. In DNA form, the CDR3 reads TGTGCCAGCATGAGGACATGGGATTACGAGCAGTACTTC.

The rearrangement uses TRBV20-1 and TRBJ1-3; tentatively, D is TRBD1 (5 bases). V dropped 3 bases and J dropped 3 bases, with 9 bases sitting between them. The germline V gene has CDR1 DFQATT and CDR2 SNEGSKA (reference sequence). There are 13 residues in the CDR3. The CDR3 is CSASGDHGNTIYF. CDR3 in DNA: TGCAGTGCTAGTGGGGACCATGGAAACACCATATATTTT.

This clonotype turned up a few times. The chain is built from TRBV10-3 and TRBJ1-2; D remains ambiguous. The CDR3 has 13 amino acids. CDR1 and CDR2 (germline): ENHRY, SYGVKD. V was cut by 6 bases and J by 3 bases, with 11 bases left in between. The CDR3 region is CAIRPEGHYGYTF. CDR3 bases: TGTGCCATCAGGCCCGAGGGCCACTATGGCTACACCTTC.

The rearrangement links TRBV23-1 to TRBJ1-4; D call uncertain. TRBV23-1 is filed as an ORF, its function uncertain. CDR3 size: 15 residues. Trimming pared 0 bases from V and 8 bases from J, leaving 13 bases between. The CDR3 sequence: CASSQSGRRGEKLFF. In DNA, the CDR3 is TGCGCCAGCAGTCAATCAGGCCGAAGAGGAGAAAAACTGTTTTTT.

The J gene is TRBJ1-3, the V gene TRBV4-1, with no clear D. The CDR3 extends over 16 amino acids. The germline gives CDR1 MGHRA, CDR2 YSYEKL. V lost 1 base and J lost 0, with 10 bases in between. DNA of the CDR3: TGCGCCAGCAGCCAAGGACGGAGACCCTCTGGAAACACCATATATTTT. The encoded protein is CASSQGRRPSGNTIYF.

The rearrangement links TRBV20-1 to TRBJ2-7; possible D gene TRBD1, 6 bases. Trimming pared 3 bases from V and 0 bases from J, leaving 9 bases between. There are 13 residues in the CDR3. Germline CDR1 and CDR2: DFQATT and SNEGSKA (reference sequence). For the CDR3, the DNA is TGCAGTGCTAGTAAGGACAGCTCCTACGAGCAGTACTTC. Protein product: CSASKDSSYEQYF.

This clonotype was counted between two and nine times. The chain is built from TRBV7-2 and TRBJ2-3; D call uncertain. Trimming pared 3 bases from V and 5 bases from J, leaving 9 bases between. CDR3 size: 13 residues. Germline V gene data show CDR1 as SGHTA and CDR2 as FQGNSA. This CDR3 reads CASSFGRQDTQYF. As DNA, the CDR3 is TGTGCCAGCAGCTTTGGCCGCCAAGATACGCAGTATTTT. Looking up the rest from reference TRBV7-2 and TRBJ2-3 gives the full variable domain: GAGVSQSPSNKVTEKGKDVELRCDPISGHTALYWYRQSLGQGLEFLIYFQGNSAPDKSGLPSDRFSAERTGGSVSTLTIQRTQQEDSAVYLCASSFGRQDTQYFGPGTRLTVL.

The table lists this clonotype with many counts. One end of the junction is discordant with germline, which a read error may explain. CDR3 in amino acids: CSVRDPQRSSTDTQYF. In nucleotides, the CDR3 is TGCAGTGTTAGAGACCCCCAGCGGTCGTCCACAGATACGCAGTATTTT. The V call is TRBV20-1, the J call TRBJ2-3; maybe TRBD2 (5 bases). Germline values: CDR1 DFQATT, CDR2 SNEGSKA (reference sequence). CDR3 length: 16 amino acids.

The CDR3 region is CASSYLQASYGEQFF. The CDR3 DNA follows: TGTGCCAGCAGTTACTTACAAGCAAGCTACGGTGAGCAGTTCTTC. The chain carries TRBV6-6 and TRBJ2-1; D is uncertain. From germline, CDR1 is MNHNY and CDR2 SVGAGI (reference sequence). Deletions cut 1 base from V and 9 bases from J, with 16 bases between. The CDR3 totals 15 residues.

This clonotype has ten or more counts. The chain carries TRBV20-1 and TRBJ2-4; the D gene is possibly TRBD1 (6 bases). V lost 3 bases and J 0 bases, leaving 12 bases between the germline ends. The CDR3 runs to 15 residues. CDR1 DFQATT and CDR2 SNEGSKA come from the germline V gene (reference sequence). CDR3 in DNA: TGCAGTGCTAGGGCGGACAGACTAGCCAAAAACATTCAGTACTTC. Protein product: CSARADRLAKNIQYF.

DNA for the CDR3: TGTGCCAGCAGTCCGAGGGGGGTGGCAGTCTATGAGCAGTTCTTC. Translated, it gives CASSPRGVAVYEQFF. The J gene is TRBJ2-1, the V gene TRBV3-1; D may correspond to TRBD1 or TRBD2 (6 bases each). Per the germline V gene, CDR1 is LGHDT and CDR2 is YNNKEL (reference sequence). Trimming left V 6 bases short and J 8 bases short, with 20 bases between. The CDR3 spans 15 residues.

This clonotype occurred many times. This chain links TRBV20-1 with TRBJ2-1, with 9 bases identical to TRBD2. The CDR3 runs to 16 residues. Germline CDR1 is DFQATT and CDR2 is SNEGSKA (reference sequence). The ends lost 4 bases at V and 2 bases at J; junction bases unmatched: 9. CDR3 nucleotides: TGCAGTGCTATCGGACTAGCGCGGGTAGCCTACAATGAGCAGTTCTTC. It specifies CSAIGLARVAYNEQFF.

In its sample, this clonotype was seen a few times. The chain has TRBV19 and TRBJ2-1, with 8 positions matching TRBD2. Germline assignment: CDR1 LNHDA and CDR2 SQIVND (reference sequence). The CDR3 runs 15 residues. V trimming: 8 bases; J trimming: 5 bases; junction bases outside the gene matches: 11. CDR3 sequence (DNA): TGTGCCAGTTCACGCGAGCGGGAGTTCGACAATGAGCAGTTCTTC. It encodes CASSREREFDNEQFF.

Regarding this clonotype: A read error is possible here, since a much larger clone lies one base away. This chain connects TRBV11-2 to TRBJ2-7, with D uncertain. Germline V CDR1 and CDR2: SGHAT, FQNNGV. V lost 3 bases, J lost 6 bases, and 9 bases lay in between. This CDR3 is built from 12 residues. The CDR3 is CASSFVPGEQYF. CDR3 bases: TGTGCCAGCAGCTTCGTCCCTGGCGAGCAGTACTTC.

This clonotype was counted between two and nine times. This rearrangement joins TRBV29-1 to TRBJ1-1; the D gene is possibly TRBD1 (6 bases). V lost 6 bases to trimming and J lost 8 bases, with 10 bases between them. There are 10 residues in the CDR3. Germline V gene sequence: CDR1 SQVTM, CDR2 ANQGSEA. The CDR3 nucleotides are TGCAGCGTAGGGGGAAGGGAAGCTTTCTTT. It translates to CSVGGREAFF. The whole variable domain, remainder taken from reference TRBV29-1 and TRBJ1-1, is SAVISQKPSRDICQRGTSLTIQCQVDSQVTMMFWYRQQPGQSLTLIATANQGSEATYESGFVIDKFPISRPNLTFSTLTVSNMSPEDSSIYLCSVGGREAFFGQGTRLTVV.

The chain uses TRBV29-1 and TRBJ1-1, with D hard to call. The germline CDR1 and CDR2 sequences are SQVTM and ANQGSEA. This CDR3 spans 11 amino acids. V lost 5 bases and J 4 bases, leaving 8 bases between the germline ends. The CDR3 loop reads CSVSIITEAFF. In nucleotides, the CDR3 is TGCAGCGTTAGTATCATCACTGAAGCTTTCTTT.